The rows below give T cell receptor beta chains drawn from one sample of a study of shared clonotypes between healthy human individuals. Data came from immunoSEQ multiplex PCR; TCRdb stores just in-frame clones and leaves some out. The data show 2,100,000 or so clones, with about 94% seen just once and roughly 0.13% held by the top ten. Sequences were obtained from naive CD4+ T cells sorted from blood. The receptors here all came from a man aged 18-30 years in good health. Each CDR3 is given with its conserved first and last residue. Each record gives: clone size, D gene, J gene, V gene, CDR3 DNA, CDR3 protein. D genes are given only for firm matches. Only some rows state a clone size, as once, few, many or a class for expanded clones.

abundance: NA
d_gene: NA
j_gene: TRBJ2-2
v_gene: TRBV6-5
CDR3nt: TGTGCCAGCAGCTACCGGGGGACCGGGAAGCTGTTTTTT
CDR3aa: CASSYRGTGKLFF

abundance: NA
d_gene: TRBD2
j_gene: TRBJ2-7
v_gene: TRBV18
CDR3nt: TGTGCCAGCTCATCGGGACTAGGGGCGTCCGAGCAGTACTTC
CDR3aa: CASSSGLGASEQYF

abundance: once
d_gene: NA
j_gene: TRBJ2-7
v_gene: TRBV5-6
CDR3nt: TGTGCCAGCAGCTTGGAGAGTGGAGTTGAGCAGTACTTC
CDR3aa: CASSLESGVEQYF

abundance: NA
d_gene: NA
j_gene: TRBJ1-2
v_gene: TRBV6-4
CDR3nt: TGTGCCAGCAGTGACTCAAAGGGGTATGGCTACACCTTC
CDR3aa: CASSDSKGYGYTF

abundance: once
d_gene: NA
j_gene: TRBJ2-2
v_gene: TRBV19
CDR3nt: TGTGCCAGTAGTATCCCGACCGGGGAGCTGTTTTTT
CDR3aa: CASSIPTGELFF

abundance: once
d_gene: TRBD2
j_gene: TRBJ2-1
v_gene: TRBV10-3
CDR3nt: TGTGCCATCATCCTTAGCGGGAGTTACAATGAGCAGTTCTTC
CDR3aa: CAIILSGSYNEQFF

abundance: few
d_gene: NA
j_gene: TRBJ2-7
v_gene: TRBV5-1
CDR3nt: TGCGCCAGCAGCTTGGCGGGGTCCTACGAGCAGTACTTC
CDR3aa: CASSLAGSYEQYF

abundance: once
d_gene: TRBD2
j_gene: TRBJ2-3
v_gene: TRBV4-2
CDR3nt: TGTGCCAGCAGCCGACTCGGCGGGGGGGCAGTAGATACGCAGTATTTT
CDR3aa: CASSRLGGGAVDTQYF

abundance: NA
d_gene: NA
j_gene: TRBJ1-2
v_gene: TRBV30
CDR3nt: TGTGCCTGGAGTTTGACAGACTATGGCTACACCTTC
CDR3aa: CAWSLTDYGYTF

abundance: NA
d_gene: TRBD1
j_gene: TRBJ1-2
v_gene: TRBV5-3
CDR3nt: TGTGCCAGTAACAGGGGGAGGTATGGCTACACCTTC
CDR3aa: CASNRGRYGYTF

abundance: once
d_gene: NA
j_gene: TRBJ2-7
v_gene: TRBV15
CDR3nt: TGTGCCACCAGCAAGGGAATTCGGGACGAGCAGTACTTC
CDR3aa: CATSKGIRDEQYF

abundance: NA
d_gene: TRBD1
j_gene: TRBJ2-1
v_gene: TRBV28
CDR3nt: TGTGCCAGCAGCCTCACAGGGGGGCGGAATGAGCAGTTCTTC
CDR3aa: CASSLTGGRNEQFF

abundance: NA
d_gene: NA
j_gene: TRBJ1-4
v_gene: TRBV29-1
CDR3nt: TGCAGCGTTGTGCTGGGTTCTAATGAAAAACTGTTTTTT
CDR3aa: CSVVLGSNEKLFF

abundance: once
d_gene: TRBD2
j_gene: TRBJ2-3
v_gene: TRBV5-1
CDR3nt: TGCGCCAGCAGCATCCTAAGCGGGGGGGCCGATACGCAGTATTTT
CDR3aa: CASSILSGGADTQYF

abundance: NA
d_gene: NA
j_gene: TRBJ1-2
v_gene: TRBV5-1
CDR3nt: TGCGCCAGCACCGGGACAACAGGGATCGGGGGCTACACCTTC
CDR3aa: CASTGTTGIGGYTF

abundance: NA
d_gene: NA
j_gene: TRBJ2-7
v_gene: TRBV6-5
CDR3nt: TGTGCCAGCACCTCACATGAGGGAGTATGGGAGCAGTACTTC
CDR3aa: CASTSHEGVWEQYF

abundance: NA
d_gene: NA
j_gene: TRBJ2-2
v_gene: TRBV7-3
CDR3nt: TGTGCCAGCAGCTTGTCGGCACAGGGTGCCGGGGAGCTGTTTTTT
CDR3aa: CASSLSAQGAGELFF

abundance: NA
d_gene: NA
j_gene: TRBJ1-5
v_gene: TRBV6-5
CDR3nt: TGTGCCAGCAGTTACTTGTATACGGGGACACTTCAGCCCCAGCATTTT
CDR3aa: CASSYLYTGTLQPQHF

abundance: NA
d_gene: TRBD1
j_gene: TRBJ1-1
v_gene: TRBV25-1
CDR3nt: TGTGCCAGCAGTGCTCCACAGGGGGGAACAACTGAAGCTTTCTTT
CDR3aa: CASSAPQGGTTEAFF

abundance: NA
d_gene: NA
j_gene: TRBJ2-6
v_gene: TRBV6-5
CDR3nt: TGTGCCAGCAGCCCTATGACCTCTGGGGCCAACGTCCTGACTTTC
CDR3aa: CASSPMTSGANVLTF

abundance: NA
d_gene: TRBD1
j_gene: TRBJ1-5
v_gene: TRBV29-1
CDR3nt: TGCAGCGTTGCCAGGGGGGCCAATCAGCCCCAGCATTTT
CDR3aa: CSVARGANQPQHF

abundance: NA
d_gene: NA
j_gene: TRBJ2-5
v_gene: TRBV2
CDR3nt: TGTGCCAGCAGTGTTAACAGGTTGAAAGAGACCCAGTACTTC
CDR3aa: CASSVNRLKETQYF

abundance: NA
d_gene: NA
j_gene: TRBJ1-2
v_gene: TRBV27
CDR3nt: TGTGCCAGCAGTTTCAAAATTAACTATGGCTACACCTTC
CDR3aa: CASSFKINYGYTF

abundance: NA
d_gene: NA
j_gene: TRBJ2-3
v_gene: TRBV5-4
CDR3nt: TGTGCCAGCAGCCGAGGGGGGGGCGGAACAGATACGCAGTATTTT
CDR3aa: CASSRGGGGTDTQYF

abundance: NA
d_gene: NA
j_gene: TRBJ1-2
v_gene: TRBV6-1
CDR3nt: TGTGCCAGCAGTGACCGAGGCGGGATCTATGGCTACACCTTC
CDR3aa: CASSDRGGIYGYTF

abundance: NA
d_gene: NA
j_gene: TRBJ1-1
v_gene: TRBV27
CDR3nt: TGTGCCAGCAGTTTTCGGGACCTCCGGGAAGCTTTCTTT
CDR3aa: CASSFRDLREAFF

abundance: NA
d_gene: NA
j_gene: TRBJ1-5
v_gene: TRBV28
CDR3nt: TGTGCCAGCGCTGGGGGGATACAGCCCCAGCATTTT
CDR3aa: CASAGGIQPQHF

abundance: NA
d_gene: NA
j_gene: TRBJ2-7
v_gene: TRBV19
CDR3nt: TGTGCCAGTAGTCCCTCCGGGCGGGGCCCCGAGCAGTACTTC
CDR3aa: CASSPSGRGPEQYF

abundance: NA
d_gene: NA
j_gene: TRBJ1-5
v_gene: TRBV7-8
CDR3nt: TGTGCCAGCAGCTTAGATTTGACACTCAATCAGCCCCAGCATTTT
CDR3aa: CASSLDLTLNQPQHF

abundance: NA
d_gene: TRBD1
j_gene: TRBJ2-2
v_gene: TRBV9
CDR3nt: TGTGCCAGCAGCGTAGAGGGGGCGTCTGGCGGGGAGCTGTTTTTT
CDR3aa: CASSVEGASGGELFF

abundance: NA
d_gene: NA
j_gene: TRBJ2-5
v_gene: TRBV11-2
CDR3nt: TGTGCCAGCAGCTTAATGCCAGGGGCTGGAGAGACCCAGTACTTC
CDR3aa: CASSLMPGAGETQYF

abundance: NA
d_gene: TRBD2
j_gene: TRBJ2-2
v_gene: TRBV6-1
CDR3nt: TGTGCCAGCAGTGCCACTAGCGGGAGCGTGCGCACCGGGGAGCTGTTTTTT
CDR3aa: CASSATSGSVRTGELFF

abundance: once
d_gene: NA
j_gene: TRBJ1-1
v_gene: TRBV12-5
CDR3nt: TGTGCTAGTGGTTTGGGGTTTTCTGAAGCTTTCTTT
CDR3aa: CASGLGFSEAFF